These 21 T cell receptor beta chains were all obtained from the same sample, sequenced in a study of tumor-infiltrating lymphocytes in primary liver carcinoma. A constant-region primer served to make TCR beta cDNA from about 0.5 ug total RNA. Three rounds of nested multiplex PCR with slightly modified ARM-PCR produced TCR beta libraries. TRBV1-TRBV30 forward primers and a C-beta reverse primer were used in the first two PCR rounds, which each ran for approximately 10 cycles. TCRdb re-called the multiplex PCR reads with MiXCR, one entry per CDR3 protein. Here the sample spans just over 300,000 distinct CDR3 sequences, around three fifths being singletons. Germline DNA was also extracted, while the blood RNA originated from unsorted whole blood. The sample was peripheral blood. These receptors were obtained from a woman aged 25 to 45 with primary liver carcinoma and hepatitis B virus infection.

The chain couples TRBV7-9 to TRBJ2-7, with D perhaps TRBD2 (5 bases). The V gene lost 4 bases and the J gene lost 2 bases, with 12 bases spanning the gap. The CDR3 runs to 14 residues. Germline values: CDR1 SEHNR, CDR2 FQNEAQ (reference sequence). The CDR3 sequence is CASSSLMRAYEQYF. The CDR3 DNA reads as TGTGCCAGCAGCTCCCTAATGAGGGCCTACGAGCAGTACTTC.

CDR3 in amino acids: CASSLEQGPSPLHF. The CDR3 nucleotides are TGCGCCAGCAGCTTGGAACAGGGGCCATCACCCCTCCACTTT. The rearrangement joins TRBV5-1 to TRBJ1-6; 7 bases map to TRBD1. The CDR3 contains 14 residues. After removal of 0 bases from V and 10 bases from J, the junction contained 4 bases not matched to a gene. Per the germline V gene, CDR1 is SGHRS and CDR2 is YFSETQ.

In regard to this clonotype: A much larger clone lies one base from this, so it may be a read error. The V call is TRBV29-1, the J call TRBJ2-3; 7 nucleotides align to TRBD1. Matching the DNA end better, TRBJ1-5 makes the J call doubtful. CDR3 length: 13 residues. CDR1 is SQVTM and CDR2 is ANQGSEA in the germline V gene. CDR3 amino acids: CSVVNPGTAKQHF. CDR3 bases: TGCAGCGTAGTCAACCCCGGGACAGCAAAGCAGCATTTT.

The chain has TRBV5-1 and TRBJ2-5, with D perhaps matching TRBD2 (6 bases). V was pared by 4 bases and J by 5 bases, with 15 bases between. The V gene's germline CDR1 is SGHRS and CDR2 YFSETQ. The CDR3 is made up of 14 amino acids. The DNA for the CDR3 is TGCGCCAGCAGCACCTGGACTACGGGGGAGACCCAGTACTTC. It specifies CASSTWTTGETQYF.

To note about this clonotype: Given a much more abundant clone one base away, this may be a read error. The V and J genes are TRBV12-3 or TRBV12-4 and TRBJ1-2, with D possibly matching TRBD1 (5 bases). CDR3 length: 13 amino acids. With 10 bases removed from V and 4 bases from J, the gap between germline ends came to 16 bases. The DNA for the CDR3 is TGTGCCAACAGCTACGGGACGGGCTATGGCTACACCTTC. As protein: CANSYGTGYGYTF.

With regard to this clonotype: A clone one base away is much larger, so this may be a read error. The chain joins TRBV29-1 to TRBJ1-2; D ambiguous. The CDR3 runs to 11 residues. CDR1 and CDR2 (germline): SQVTM, ANQGSEA. CDR3 loop: CSVEDRVGNTF. CDR3 nucleotides: TGCAGCGTTGAGGACCGGGTTGGCAACACCTTC.

This clonotype was recorded a few times. A read error may explain this, as a much larger clone is one base away. This chain joins TRBV11-2 and TRBJ2-1, with D possibly being TRBD1 or TRBD2 (5 bases each). With 4 bases removed from V and 5 bases from J, the gap between germline ends came to 12 bases. There are 14 residues in the CDR3. Germline V CDR1 and CDR2: SGHAT, FQNNGV. The CDR3 region has the DNA TGTGCCAGCAGCTCGGGGACGCGAAACAATGAGCAGTTCTTC. Translated: CASSSGTRNNEQFF.

This clonotype came up many times. The rearrangement links TRBV29-1 to TRBJ2-4; a possible D gene is TRBD1 (5 bases). Trimming stripped 0 bases from V and 9 bases from J, with 15 bases between. The V gene's germline CDR1 is SQVTM and CDR2 ANQGSEA. The CDR3 extends over 14 amino acids. CDR3 sequence: CSVEDPEGVGIQYF. The CDR3 DNA follows: TGCAGCGTTGAAGACCCGGAAGGGGTAGGCATTCAGTACTTC.

The chain is built from TRBV30 and TRBJ2-7; D is possibly TRBD1 or TRBD2 (5 bases each). In germline, CDR1 is GTSNPN, CDR2 SVGIG (reference sequence). Trimming stripped 8 bases from V and 5 bases from J, with 16 bases between. This CDR3 contains 12 residues. Here the CDR3 reads CARRDEAHEQYF. In DNA form, the CDR3 reads TGTGCCCGCCGGGACGAAGCCCACGAGCAGTACTTC.

This clonotype has a handful of counts. J is TRBJ2-7 and V is TRBV12-3 or TRBV12-4, with D tentatively TRBD2 (5 bases). Trimming stripped 8 bases from V and 6 bases from J, with 14 bases between. CDR3 size: 12 residues. CDR3 sequence reads: CASSPRESEQYF. The DNA for the CDR3 is TGTGCCAGCTCGCCCCGGGAATCCGAGCAGTACTTC.

This clonotype was found many times. Here the CDR3 reads CASSATPNEQFF. As DNA, the CDR3 is TGTGCCAGCAGTGCGACCCCCAATGAGCAGTTCTTC. The chain couples TRBV6-1 to TRBJ2-1; D gene uncertain. CDR3 length: 12 amino acids. The ends were cut back, 4 bases at V and 6 bases at J, with 7 bases in the middle. Germline V gene lookup returns CDR1 MNHNS and CDR2 SASEGT.

Note on this clonotype: A much larger clone lies one base from this, so it may be a read error. This chain joins TRBV12-3 or TRBV12-4 and TRBJ2-7, with D possibly TRBD2 on 6 matching bases. This CDR3 has 14 residues. The CDR3 DNA follows: TGTGTCAGCAGTCCAGGGACTCTGACCTACGAGCAGTACTTC. As protein: CVSSPGTLTYEQYF.

The rearrangement uses TRBV5-6 and TRBJ1-1, with TRBD1 matching over 9 bases. Germline loops: CDR1 SGHDT, CDR2 YYEEEE. Losses at the gene ends were 3 bases for V and 1 base for J; bases not matched to a gene: 13. CDR3 length equals 18 residues. The CDR3 is CASSSTLTGGAENTEAFF. CDR3 sequence (DNA): TGTGCCAGCAGCTCAACCCTAACAGGGGGCGCGGAGAACACTGAAGCTTTCTTT. The full variable domain, with the rest looked up from reference TRBV5-6 and TRBJ1-1, is DAGVTQSPTHLIKTRGQQVTLRCSPKSGHDTVSWYQQALGQGPQFIFQYYEEEERQRGNFPDRFSGHQFPNYSSELNVNALLLGDSALYLCASSSTLTGGAENTEAFFGQGTRLTVV.

Worth noting for this clonotype: One junction end disagrees with the germline gene, perhaps due to a read error. The chain links TRBV11-2 to TRBJ1-2; possible D gene TRBD1, 5 bases. In germline, CDR1 is SGHAT, CDR2 FQNNGV. The CDR3 sequence is 16 residues long. CDR3 DNA: TGTGCCAGCAGCTTAGCATGGGGGAGGGCTAACTATGACTACACCTTC. This sequence encodes CASSLAWGRANYDYTF.

This clonotype came up once. A much larger clone differs from this one at a single base, so this may be a read error. The chain employs TRBV2 and TRBJ2-5; 10 bases line up with TRBD2. The germline V gene encodes CDR1 SNHLY and CDR2 FYNNEI. The CDR3 is 17 residues long. The CDR3 nucleotides read TGTGCCAGCAGTGAAGCGGAGCGGACTAGCGGAAAAGATACCCAGTACTTC. It is translated as CASSEAERTSGKDTQYF.

V gene TRBV14 combines with J gene TRBJ2-5; the D is unclear. V lost 4 bases to trimming and J lost 7 bases, with 13 bases between them. This CDR3 is 13 amino acids long. Germline CDR1 is SGHDN and CDR2 is FVKESK. The CDR3, as DNA: TGTGCCAGCAGCCGGGATCCACTGGGGACCCAGTACTTC. Protein product: CASSRDPLGTQYF. Full variable domain (outside the CDR3, taken from reference TRBV14 and TRBJ2-5): EAGVTQFPSHSVIEKGQTVTLRCDPISGHDNLYWYRRVMGKEIKFLLHFVKESKQDESGMPNNRFLAERTGGTYSTLKVQPAELEDSGVYFCASSRDPLGTQYFGPGTRLLVL.

This clonotype was recorded a few times. The rearrangement links TRBV12-3 or TRBV12-4 to TRBJ2-7, with TRBD2 matching 9 bases. V lost 6 bases, J lost 2 bases, and 8 bases stayed unmatched. The length of the CDR3 is 15 residues. The CDR3 protein is CASRPASGKTYEQYF. For the CDR3, the DNA is TGTGCCAGCAGACCTGCTAGCGGGAAGACCTACGAGCAGTACTTC.

Details on this clonotype: One end of the junction fails to match germline, which may point to a read error. V gene TRBV6-5 combines with J gene TRBJ2-7; 7 nucleotides align to TRBD1. The germline gives CDR1 MNHEY, CDR2 SVGAGI. This CDR3 has 14 residues. The CDR3 region is CASSSPDRVGEQCF. The CDR3 DNA follows: TGTGCCAGCAGTTCCCCCGACAGGGTGGGCGAGCAGTGCTTC.

Remarks on this clonotype: Relative to the germline gene, one junction end is altered; a read error may explain this. The chain employs TRBV11-2 and TRBJ1-1; 7 bases are a match to TRBD1. Per the germline V gene, CDR1 is SGHAT and CDR2 is FQNNGV. This CDR3 region has 19 residues. In DNA, the CDR3 is TGTGCCATCAGCTCGGCCCCGGACAGGCATACAAGATTCTTCACTGAAGCTTTCTTT. Its translation is CAISSAPDRHTRFFTEAFF.

In the case of this clonotype: An end of the junction differs from the germline gene, which may be a read error. The chain carries TRBV4-1 and TRBJ2-5; TRBD2 might be the D (6 bases). Germline CDR1 reads MGHRA; CDR2 reads YSYEKL. This CDR3 comprises 16 residues. The CDR3: CASSQGELGGYEIQYF. DNA for the CDR3: TGCGCCAGCAGCCAAGGAGAACTCGGGGGTTACGAGATCCAGTACTTC.

A word on this clonotype: The junction departs from the called germline gene at one end, perhaps through a read error. The genes are TRBV4-3 and TRBJ2-1; D might be TRBD1 (6 bases). The DNA end is a closer match to TRBJ2-7, so the J assignment may be wrong. This CDR3 has 14 residues. In germline, CDR1 is LGHNA, CDR2 YSLEER. The CDR3 loop is CANSRTGWDNEQYF. The CDR3 bases are TGCGCCAACAGCCGAACAGGGTGGGACAATGAGCAGTACTTC.